The present T cell receptor beta chain was sequenced within a study of T cell changes during pregnancy in multiple sclerosis. The germline gives CDR1 WNHNN, CDR2 SYGVQD (reference sequence). The CDR3 length is 15 residues. Trimming shortened V by 3 bases and J by 6 bases, and 17 bases separated the two germline ends. The protocol was immunoSEQ multiplex PCR, while the TCRdb copy is restricted to in-frame clones and leaves out a portion. The sample lists some 87,000 clones, over 85% occurring once. The clonotype originates from a female donor with multiple sclerosis, enrolled in a pregnancy study. The rearrangement uses TRBV10-1 and TRBJ2-5; D possibly corresponds to TRBD2 (6 bases). This material consisted of CD4+ T cells from peripheral blood mononuclear cells, taken before pregnancy. CDR3 nucleotides: TGCGCCAGCAGTGATCAGAGGACTATCCCACAGACCCAGTACTTC. Its protein is CASSDQRTIPQTQYF.